A single sample is the source of the 15 T cell receptor beta chains below, sequenced in a study of tumor and adjacent non-tumor tissue in lung cancer. A modified ARM-PCR protocol with three rounds of nested PCR amplified TCRbeta. MiXCR, applied by TCRdb to the multiplex PCR reads, yields one record per CDR3 protein. In the table there are about 98,000 distinct CDR3 sequences, 75% to 90% of which are singletons. The template was RNA from unsorted bulk tissue. The normal lung tissue was taken more than 3 cm from the tumor edge. The sequenced sample was distant non-tumor lung tissue. The receptors were gathered from a man aged 55 to 70 with small cell lung cancer.

Details on this clonotype: The junction differs from germline at one of its ends, possibly a read error. The rearrangement links TRBV5-4 to TRBJ2-6; D unresolved. This CDR3 spans 15 amino acids. Germline assignment: CDR1 SGHNT and CDR2 YYREEE (reference sequence). CDR3 in DNA: TGTGCCAGCAGTCGGTCAGCCTCTGGGTCCAAAGTCCTGACTTTC. Translation: CASSRSASGSKVLTF.

In this sample, this clonotype turned up once. The chain combines TRBV12-3 or TRBV12-4 with TRBJ1-5; D possibly corresponds to TRBD1 (5 bases). Gene TRBJ2-3 matches the end of the DNA better, so the J call may be wrong. This CDR3 spans 13 amino acids. The CDR3 spells CARNRQKHQLQYF. CDR3 DNA: TGTGCCAGGAATAGACAGAAGCATCAGCTCCAGTATTTT.

Concerning this clonotype: Germline and junction disagree at one end, which may indicate a read error. DNA of the CDR3: TGTGCCAACAGCTTGGGGAGACTAGCGCTCAATGAGCAGTTCTTC. Translated, it gives CANSLGRLALNEQFF. The chain carries TRBV11-2 and TRBJ2-1; 8 bases line up with TRBD2. The germline V gene has CDR1 SGHAT and CDR2 FQNNGV. This CDR3 is 15 amino acids long.

This clonotype has only a few counts. The chain has TRBV11-2 and TRBJ1-1; 9 bases are a match to TRBD1. V lost 9 bases, J lost 1 base, and 15 bases stayed unmatched. The CDR3 sequence is 17 residues long. Per germline, CDR1 SGHAT and CDR2 FQNNGV. DNA of the CDR3: TGTGCCAGTAGTTTAACAGGGGGCGTGTGTAGGAACACTGAAGCTTTCTTT. Residues: CASSLTGGVCRNTEAFF.

Comment on this clonotype: It may be a read error: a sequence one base away is much more abundant. The chain has TRBV28 and TRBJ2-7, with D perhaps matching TRBD2 (5 bases). The V gene lost 7 bases and the J gene lost 6 bases, with 10 bases spanning the gap. The CDR3 has 11 residues. The germline V gene encodes CDR1 MDHEN and CDR2 SYDVKM. The CDR3 loop reads CASTREREQYF. CDR3 nucleotides: TGTGCCAGCACTCGGGAACGCGAGCAGTACTTC.

This clonotype has just one count. Since no conserved phenylalanine or tryptophan closes the CDR3, a read error is the likely cause. This chain links TRBV6-5 with TRBJ2-7; D possibly matches TRBD1 or TRBD2 (6 bases each). This CDR3 has 14 residues. Germline V lookup: CDR1 MNHEY, CDR2 SVGAGI. The germline V and J ends were trimmed by 5 bases and 5 bases, with 16 bases remaining between them. CDR3 amino acids: CASSPGGRRNEQYL. CDR3 coding DNA: TGTGCCAGCAGTCCCGGGGGCAGGAGGAACGAGCAGTACTTA.

J is TRBJ2-1 and V is TRBV6-4; 7 nucleotides align to TRBD1. Germline loops: CDR1 MRHNA, CDR2 SNTAGT. Germline trimming cut 2 bases from V and 16 bases from J; bases unmatched to any gene: 14. The CDR3 length is 14 residues. The CDR3 DNA follows: TGTGCCAGCAGTGACCCACAGGGAACAGGGGTTCGCTTCTTC. Translating gives CASSDPQGTGVRFF.

In the case of this clonotype: A junction end diverges from the germline sequence, so it may reflect a read error. V usage is TRBV10-3 and J usage is TRBJ2-1; 13 bases align to TRBD2. The CDR3 runs 15 residues. Germline V lookup: CDR1 ENHRY, CDR2 SYGVKD. The CDR3 loop is CAIGESGTSGVRALF. The CDR3 DNA reads TGTGCCATCGGTGAGTCAGGGACTAGCGGGGTGCGTGCGCTATTC.

For this clonotype: This is likely a read error, given that the CDR3 carries no conserved phenylalanine or tryptophan at its end. The J gene is TRBJ2-1, the V gene TRBV11-2, with 10 bases aligning to TRBD2. The CDR3 contains 18 residues. Germline loops: CDR1 SGHAT, CDR2 FQNNGV. The CDR3, as DNA: TGTGCCAGCAGCTTAAGAGTAGCGGGAGGCTACTACTACAATGATCAGTTCCTC. It translates to CASSLRVAGGYYYNDQFL.

In this sample, this clonotype turned up many times. The chain is built from TRBV10-2 and TRBJ2-3; D is uncertain. The CDR3 spans 13 residues. V was pared by 8 bases and J by 4 bases, with 13 bases between. CDR1 and CDR2 from the germline V gene are WSHSY and SAAADI. In DNA form, the CDR3 reads TGCGCCAGCGGAGACTCAAGAGCAGATACGCAGTATTTT. It codes for CASGDSRADTQYF.

V usage is TRBV19 and J usage is TRBJ2-1; D uncertain. Looked up from germline, CDR1 is LNHDA and CDR2 is SQIVND (reference sequence). This CDR3 has 15 amino acids. Trimming stripped 5 bases from V and 0 bases from J, with 11 bases between. This chain's CDR3 is CASSLSENSYNEQFF. Written as DNA, the CDR3 is TGTGCCAGTAGTCTCTCCGAGAACTCCTACAATGAGCAGTTCTTC. Based on the CDR3 plus reference TRBV19 and TRBJ2-1, the full variable domain is DGGITQSPKYLFRKEGQNVTLSCEQNLNHDAMYWYRQDPGQGLRLIYYSQIVNDFQKGDIAEGYSVSREKKESFPLTVTSAQKNPTAFYLCASSLSENSYNEQFFGPGTRLTVL.

About this clonotype: One junction end disagrees with the germline gene, perhaps due to a read error. The chain recombines TRBV2 with TRBJ2-3; TRBD2 is a possible D gene (5 bases). The germline V gene encodes CDR1 SNHLY and CDR2 FYNNEI. The length of the CDR3 is 16 residues. The CDR3 sequence is CSSSGRASSYTDTQYF. DNA of the CDR3: TGTTCCAGCAGTGGTCGGGCGTCTAGCTACACAGATACGCAGTATTTT.

A few counts support this clonotype. V and J are TRBV20-1 and TRBJ2-1, with TRBD2 matching over 10 bases. Germline-derived CDR1 and CDR2 are DFQATT and SNEGSKA (reference sequence). The CDR3 has 14 residues. The CDR3 DNA reads as TGCAATGCCTATCCTAGCGGGAGTCCAAATGAGCAGTTCTTC. Translation gives CNAYPSGSPNEQFF.

Comment on this clonotype: An end of the junction differs from the germline gene, which may be a read error. This sequence joins TRBV5-4 and TRBJ2-5; 10 bases match TRBD2. Germline V lookup: CDR1 SGHNT, CDR2 YYREEE (reference sequence). The CDR3 is made up of 15 amino acids. The DNA of the CDR3 is TGTATCAACAGCTTAATACTAGCGGGGCAAGAGACCCAGTATTTC. This translates into CINSLILAGQETQYF.

Many counts were recorded for this clonotype. A much larger clonotype is one base distant, so this may be a read error. The chain joins TRBV29-1 to TRBJ2-7; either TRBD1 or TRBD2 may supply D (5 bases each). This CDR3 contains 13 residues. Between the trimmed V and J ends, which lost 7 bases and 3 bases, there was a span of 16 bases. Germline V lookup: CDR1 SQVTM, CDR2 ANQGSEA. The CDR3 loop reads CSATGRGSYEQYF. In DNA form, the CDR3 reads TGCAGCGCGACGGGACGGGGAAGCTACGAGCAGTACTTC.